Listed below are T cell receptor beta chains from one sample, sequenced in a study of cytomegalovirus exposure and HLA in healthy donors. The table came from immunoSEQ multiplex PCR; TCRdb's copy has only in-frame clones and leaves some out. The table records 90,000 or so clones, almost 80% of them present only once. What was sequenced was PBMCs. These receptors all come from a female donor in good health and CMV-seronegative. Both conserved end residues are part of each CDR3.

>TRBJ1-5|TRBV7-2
CASKREPNQPQHF
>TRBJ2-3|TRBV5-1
CASSLVQGATDTQYF
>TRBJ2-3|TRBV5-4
CASSPRQGVRDTQYF
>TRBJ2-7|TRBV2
CASSVRRGLNEQYF
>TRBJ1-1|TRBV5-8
CASSVRTERAFF
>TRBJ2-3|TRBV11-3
CASSLDSGTPSTDTQYF
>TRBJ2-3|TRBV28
CASRQGPYADTQYF
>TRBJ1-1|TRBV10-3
CAIMTATEAFF
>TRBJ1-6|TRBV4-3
CASSQEGQPYNSPLHF
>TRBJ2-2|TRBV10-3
CAIRNRDTGELFF
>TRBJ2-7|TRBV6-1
CASSDGQGRGEQYF
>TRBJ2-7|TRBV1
CTSRLGQGNYEQYF
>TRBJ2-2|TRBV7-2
CASSFITGNTGELFF
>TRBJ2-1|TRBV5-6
CASSQTSGGYNEQFF
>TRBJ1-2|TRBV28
CASSMDRNYGYTF
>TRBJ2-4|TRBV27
CASSLGHTPLKNIQYF
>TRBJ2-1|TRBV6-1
CASSHSRNEQFF
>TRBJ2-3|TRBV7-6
CASSLRLGWGDTQYF
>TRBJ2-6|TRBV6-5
CASSRSGANVLTF
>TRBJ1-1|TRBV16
CASSQSQDKAFF
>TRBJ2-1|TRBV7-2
CASSLVRDRVQFF
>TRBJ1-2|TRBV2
CATKLGGNYGYTF
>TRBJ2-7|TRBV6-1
CASRSYLQGYEQYF
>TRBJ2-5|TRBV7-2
CASSLGPGYQETQYF
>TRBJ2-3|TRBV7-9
CASSYGTVGDQYF
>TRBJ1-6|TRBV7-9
CASSPQRGTPSPLHF
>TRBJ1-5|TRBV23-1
CASSHPRVSNQPQHF
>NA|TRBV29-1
CSVKDSIYEQYF
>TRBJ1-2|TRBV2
CASSEALSGGAGGYTF
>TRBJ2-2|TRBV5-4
CASSPQAQGRTGELFF
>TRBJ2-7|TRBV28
CASRQVTYEQYF
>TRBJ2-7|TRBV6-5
CASSLDRYEQYF
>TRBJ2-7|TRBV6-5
CASRAGTGRSYEQYF
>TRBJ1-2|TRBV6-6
CATPAGGSLANYGYTF
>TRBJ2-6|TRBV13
CASKGLGANVLTF
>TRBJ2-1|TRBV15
CATSRARGTVDNEQFF
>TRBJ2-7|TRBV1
CTSSQGQGTEQYF
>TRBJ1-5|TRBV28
CASSSGGAGGQPQHF
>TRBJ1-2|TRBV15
CATSRQQGDGYTF